This is a list of T cell receptor beta chains from one sample in a study of early T cells in non-severe SARS-CoV-2 infection. One entry per CDR3 protein results from TCRdb running MiXCR on the 5' RACE reads. The table includes roughly 70,000 distinct CDR3 sequences, 20% to 25% detected once. Sequenced here: whole blood, sampled at baseline. Receptors originate from an adult who was a healthcare worker with PCR-confirmed SARS-CoV-2 infection or an uninfected control (not recorded which). Each CDR3 is given with its conserved first and last residue. The D gene is left open where the match is weak. Size is omitted from some rows. Given values are once, few, many or a class for expanded clones.

TRBJ2-3 few TRBV5-6 TRBD2 CASSTLAGPSTDTQYF TGTGCCAGCTCCACCCTAGCGGGGCCTAGCACAGATACGCAGTATTTT
TRBJ1-2 many TRBV6-1 TRBD1 CASRSGTGLPTMSYTF TGTGCCAGCAGATCCGGGACAGGCCTGCCTACCATGAGCTACACCTTC
TRBJ2-7 few TRBV11-1 . CASSLPVSYEQYF TGTGCCAGCAGCTTACCAGTATCCTACGAGCAGTACTTC
TRBJ2-7 . TRBV12-3/TRBV12-4 TRBD1 CASSMGQGGRQYF TGTGCCAGCAGTATGGGACAGGGCGGTCGGCAGTACTTC
TRBJ2-3 few TRBV7-2 TRBD2 CASSSGRLAGSDTQYF TGTGCCAGCAGCTCGGGGAGACTAGCGGGGTCGGATACGCAGTATTTT
TRBJ1-4 . TRBV9 TRBD1 CASSLFTGGSEKLFF TGTGCCAGCAGCCTTTTCACAGGGGGAAGTGAAAAACTGTTTTTT
TRBJ2-3 . TRBV10-3 TRBD2 CAISERWTSSSTDTQYF TGTGCCATCAGTGAGAGGTGGACTAGCTCCAGCACAGATACGCAGTATTTT
TRBJ1-2 . TRBV7-2 . CASSTLYRRFNYGYTF TGTGCCAGCAGCACACTCTACCGGAGGTTTAACTATGGCTACACCTTC
TRBJ1-2 many TRBV6-6 . CASREPTGRSYPNYGYTF TGTGCCAGCAGGGAGCCCACGGGACGGAGCTACCCTAACTATGGCTACACCTTC
TRBJ2-7 . TRBV11-2 . CASSLWTGTSSYEQYF TGTGCCAGCAGCTTATGGACGGGAACGAGCTCCTACGAGCAGTACTTC
TRBJ1-1 . TRBV5-1 . CASSLARTNTEAFF TGCGCCAGCAGCTTGGCGCGGACGAACACTGAAGCTTTCTTT
TRBJ2-3 few TRBV9 TRBD2 CASTPGGLAGDTQYF TGTGCCAGCACGCCGGGGGGACTAGCCGGAGATACGCAGTATTTT
TRBJ1-2 many TRBV7-9 TRBD1 CASTESTGAHYGYTF TGTGCCAGCACCGAGTCCACAGGGGCCCACTATGGCTACACCTTC
TRBJ1-4 few TRBV4-1 . CASSLHGAEKLFF TGCGCCAGCAGCCTTCATGGGGCTGAAAAACTGTTTTTT
TRBJ1-2 . TRBV20-1 . CSASLRMDYGYTF TGCAGTGCTTCACTGCGAATGGACTATGGCTACACCTTC
TRBJ2-1 . TRBV5-8 . CASSFLGTPDIF TGTGCCAGCAGCTTTCTGGGGACCCCAGATATCTTC
TRBJ2-1 few TRBV11-2 . CASSLDLGVSSYNEQFF TGTGCCAGCAGCTTAGATTTGGGGGTGAGCTCCTACAATGAGCAGTTCTTC
TRBJ2-7 few TRBV5-4 . CASSFTSSSYEQYF TGTGCCAGCAGCTTCACGTCAAGCTCCTACGAGCAGTACTTC
TRBJ2-1 few TRBV20-1 TRBD2 CSAVSGGAESYNEQFF TGCAGTGCTGTGAGCGGGGGGGCGGAATCCTACAATGAGCAATTCTTC
TRBJ2-1 few TRBV18 . CASSPGAIQGDEQFF TGTGCCAGCTCACCAGGGGCGATACAGGGAGATGAGCAGTTCTTC
TRBJ2-1 . TRBV11-1 TRBD1 CASSPPGGDRDLNEQFF TGTGCCAGCAGCCCCCCAGGGGGGGACAGGGATCTCAATGAGCAGTTCTTC
TRBJ2-7 . TRBV12-3/TRBV12-4 . CASSLPSYEQYF TGTGCCAGCAGTTTACCCTCCTACGAGCAGTACTTC
TRBJ2-5 few TRBV7-2 TRBD2 CASSLGGLAGETQYF TGTGCCAGCAGCTTAGGGGGGCTAGCGGGAGAGACCCAGTACTTC
TRBJ1-3 . TRBV6-1 . CASSVTTGNTIYF TGTGCCAGCAGTGTCACGACCGGCAACACCATATATTTT
TRBJ2-5 . TRBV3-1 . CASSQVGGGGRETQYF TGTGCCAGCAGCCAAGTCGGTGGTGGTGGCCGGGAGACCCAGTACTTC
TRBJ2-5 few TRBV5-1 . CASSLGANQETQYF TGCGCCAGCTCCCTAGGGGCCAACCAAGAGACCCAGTACTTC
TRBJ2-2 few TRBV13 TRBD2 CASSLPGGTGELFF TGTGCCAGCAGCTTACCGGGAGGCACCGGGGAGCTGTTTTTT
TRBJ2-7 . TRBV19 TRBD1 CASSNPGQGFYEQYF TGTGCCAGTAGTAACCCAGGACAGGGGTTCTACGAGCAGTACTTC
TRBJ2-7 . TRBV20-1 TRBD2 CSAPLSQGGTYEQYF TGCAGTGCACCCTTGAGCCAGGGAGGGACCTACGAGCAGTACTTC
TRBJ1-5 . TRBV21-1 . CASEGALQPQHF TGTGCCAGCGAGGGGGCCCTTCAGCCCCAGCATTTT
TRBJ1-2 . TRBV5-1 . CASSLVSGSGGYTF TGCGCCAGCAGCTTGGTATCCGGGTCGGGTGGCTACACCTTC
TRBJ2-7 once TRBV18 . CASSPPGGREQYF TGTGCCAGCTCACCACCGGGGGGTCGGGAGCAGTACTTC
TRBJ1-2 . TRBV2 . CASSEVSGVYGYTF TGTGCCAGCAGTGAAGTGAGCGGGGTTTATGGCTACACCTTC
TRBJ2-1 . TRBV2 . CASAPGSYNEQFF TGTGCCAGCGCCCCGGGTTCCTACAATGAGCAGTTCTTC
TRBJ1-6 few TRBV12-3/TRBV12-4 . CASAGHDNSPLHF TGTGCCAGCGCGGGGCACGACAATTCACCCCTCCACTTT
TRBJ2-6 . TRBV4-1 TRBD2 CASSPRSGGPSGANVLTF TGCGCCAGCAGCCCCCGTTCGGGGGGGCCCTCTGGGGCCAACGTCCTGACTTTC
TRBJ2-5 . TRBV5-1 . CASSPGTEDQTQYF TGCGCCAGCAGCCCCGGGACCGAGGACCAGACCCAGTACTTC
TRBJ1-2 . TRBV10-3 . CAISPRSGEVTRSYTF TGTGCCATCAGCCCTCGATCAGGGGAGGTAACCCGGAGCTACACCTTC
TRBJ2-5 . TRBV5-1 TRBD2 CASSLGLAGVETQYF TGCGCCAGCAGCTTGGGACTAGCGGGGGTTGAGACCCAGTACTTC
TRBJ2-6 many TRBV20-1 . CSARVDSHSGANVLTF TGCAGTGCTAGGGTTGACAGCCACTCTGGGGCCAACGTCCTGACTTTC
TRBJ1-1 once TRBV20-1 TRBD1 CSARDFQGVWGTEAFF TGCAGTGCTAGAGATTTTCAGGGGGTTTGGGGCACTGAAGCTTTCTTT
TRBJ1-3 once TRBV21-1 . CASSSDSAHSGNTIYF TGTGCCAGCAGTTCTGATAGCGCTCACTCTGGAAACACCATATATTTT
TRBJ1-1 . TRBV7-9 TRBD1 CASFAQGANTEAFF TGTGCCAGTTTCGCTCAGGGGGCGAACACTGAAGCTTTCTTT
TRBJ2-5 few TRBV5-1 TRBD2 CASSLALAAQETQYF TGCGCCAGCAGCTTGGCACTAGCGGCACAAGAGACCCAGTACTTC
TRBJ2-7 few TRBV7-8 TRBD2 CASSSPPGLAGAAYEQYF TGTGCCAGCAGCTCCCCCCCCGGACTAGCGGGGGCTGCCTACGAGCAGTACTTC
TRBJ2-5 few TRBV7-9 . CASSPEERMTQYF TGTGCCAGCAGCCCGGAGGAGAGGATGACCCAGTACTTC
TRBJ2-5 . TRBV3-1 . CASSQHGETQYF TGTGCCAGCAGCCAACACGGAGAGACCCAGTACTTC
TRBJ1-5 . TRBV4-2 . CASSQEGLEGQPQHF TGTGCCAGCAGCCAAGAGGGCCTCGAAGGTCAGCCCCAGCATTTT
TRBJ2-5 . TRBV5-1 . CASSRGEMTQYF TGCGCCAGCAGCCGAGGAGAGATGACCCAGTACTTC
TRBJ1-2 . TRBV2 . CASIATGDPYGYTF TGTGCCAGCATCGCGACAGGTGACCCCTATGGCTACACCTTC
TRBJ2-7 few TRBV5-1 . CASNLGTDSPYEQYF TGCGCCAGCAACTTGGGTACCGACAGCCCCTACGAGCAGTACTTC
TRBJ2-7 . TRBV5-5 . CASSQGEWDEQYF TGTGCCAGCAGCCAAGGAGAGTGGGACGAGCAGTACTTC